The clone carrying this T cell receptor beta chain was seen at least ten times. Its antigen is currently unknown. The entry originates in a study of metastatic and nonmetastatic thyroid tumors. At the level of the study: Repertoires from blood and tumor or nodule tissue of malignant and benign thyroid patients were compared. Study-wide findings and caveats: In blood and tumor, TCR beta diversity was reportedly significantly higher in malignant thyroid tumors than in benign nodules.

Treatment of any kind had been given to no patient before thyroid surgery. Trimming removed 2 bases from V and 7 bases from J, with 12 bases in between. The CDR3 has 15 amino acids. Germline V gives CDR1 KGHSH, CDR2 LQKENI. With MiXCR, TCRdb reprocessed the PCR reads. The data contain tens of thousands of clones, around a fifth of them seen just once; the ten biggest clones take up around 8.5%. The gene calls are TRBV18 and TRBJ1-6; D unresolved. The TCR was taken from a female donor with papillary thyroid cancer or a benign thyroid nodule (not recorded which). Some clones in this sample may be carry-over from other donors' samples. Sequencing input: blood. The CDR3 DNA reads TGTGCCAGCTCACCAGGGCCCCTTCCCAATTCACCCCTCCACTTT. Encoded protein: CASSPGPLPNSPLHF.